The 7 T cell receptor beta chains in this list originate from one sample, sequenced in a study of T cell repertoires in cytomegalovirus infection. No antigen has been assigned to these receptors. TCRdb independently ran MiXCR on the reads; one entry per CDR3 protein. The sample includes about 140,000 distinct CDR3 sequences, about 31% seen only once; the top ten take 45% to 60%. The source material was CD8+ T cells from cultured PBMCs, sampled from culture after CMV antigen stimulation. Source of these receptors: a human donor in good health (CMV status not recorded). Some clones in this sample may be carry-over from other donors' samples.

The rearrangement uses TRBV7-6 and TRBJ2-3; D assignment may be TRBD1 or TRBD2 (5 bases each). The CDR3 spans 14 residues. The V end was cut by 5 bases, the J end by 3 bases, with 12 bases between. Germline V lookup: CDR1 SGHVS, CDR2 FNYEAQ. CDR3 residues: CASSGDGLTDTQYF. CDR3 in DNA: TGTGCCAGCAGCGGGGACGGGTTGACAGATACGCAGTATTTT. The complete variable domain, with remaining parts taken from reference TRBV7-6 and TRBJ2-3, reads GAGVSQSPRYKVTKRGQDVALRCDPISGHVSLYWYRQALGQGPEFLTYFNYEAQQDKSGLPNDRFSAERPEGSISTLTIQRTEQRDSAMYRCASSGDGLTDTQYFGPGTRLTVL.

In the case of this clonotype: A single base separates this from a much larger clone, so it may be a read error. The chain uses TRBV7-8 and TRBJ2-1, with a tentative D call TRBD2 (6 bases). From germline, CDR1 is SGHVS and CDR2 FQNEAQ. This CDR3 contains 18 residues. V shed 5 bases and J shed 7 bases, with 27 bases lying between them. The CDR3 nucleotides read TGTGCCAGCAGCGGTATCATAGCGGTGGGGCCGACACCGAATGAGCAGTTCTTC. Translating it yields CASSGIIAVGPTPNEQFF.

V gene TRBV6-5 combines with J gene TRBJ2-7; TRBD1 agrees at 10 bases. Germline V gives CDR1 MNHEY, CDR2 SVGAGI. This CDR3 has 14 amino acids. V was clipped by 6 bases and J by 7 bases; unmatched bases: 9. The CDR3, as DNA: TGTGCCAGCAGCTGGGGACAGGGGCTTGGAGAGCAGTACTTC. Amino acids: CASSWGQGLGEQYF.

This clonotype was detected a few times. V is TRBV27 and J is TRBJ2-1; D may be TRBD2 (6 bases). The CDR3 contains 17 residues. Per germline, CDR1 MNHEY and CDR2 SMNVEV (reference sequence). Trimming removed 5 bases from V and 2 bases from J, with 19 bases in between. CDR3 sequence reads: CASSPLSAGGTYNEQFF. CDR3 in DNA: TGTGCCAGCAGTCCTCTATCTGCCGGGGGAACCTACAATGAGCAGTTCTTC.

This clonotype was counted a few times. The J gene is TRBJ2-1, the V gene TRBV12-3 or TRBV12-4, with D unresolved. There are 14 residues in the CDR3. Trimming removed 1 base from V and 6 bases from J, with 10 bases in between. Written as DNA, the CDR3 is TGTGCCAGCAGTTTAGAAACAGCCGCCAATGAGCAGTTCTTC. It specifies CASSLETAANEQFF.

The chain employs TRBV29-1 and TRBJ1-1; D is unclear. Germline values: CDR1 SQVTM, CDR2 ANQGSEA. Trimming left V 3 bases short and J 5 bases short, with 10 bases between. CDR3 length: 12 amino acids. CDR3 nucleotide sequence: TGCAGCGTTGACATCGGAGGGACTGAAGCTTTCTTT. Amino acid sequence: CSVDIGGTEAFF.

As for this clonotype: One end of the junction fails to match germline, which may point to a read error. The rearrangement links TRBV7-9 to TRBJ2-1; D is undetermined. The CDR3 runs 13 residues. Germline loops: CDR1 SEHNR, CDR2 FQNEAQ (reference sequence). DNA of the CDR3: TGTGCCAGCAGTTTAGTCCCCTACAATGAGCAGTTCTTC. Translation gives CASSLVPYNEQFF. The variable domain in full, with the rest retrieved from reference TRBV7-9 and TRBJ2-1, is DTGVSQNPRHKITKRGQNVTFRCDPISEHNRLYWYRQTLGQGPEFLTYFQNEAQLEKSRLLSDRFSAERPKGSFSTLEIQRTEQGDSAMYLCASSLVPYNEQFFGPGTRLTVL.